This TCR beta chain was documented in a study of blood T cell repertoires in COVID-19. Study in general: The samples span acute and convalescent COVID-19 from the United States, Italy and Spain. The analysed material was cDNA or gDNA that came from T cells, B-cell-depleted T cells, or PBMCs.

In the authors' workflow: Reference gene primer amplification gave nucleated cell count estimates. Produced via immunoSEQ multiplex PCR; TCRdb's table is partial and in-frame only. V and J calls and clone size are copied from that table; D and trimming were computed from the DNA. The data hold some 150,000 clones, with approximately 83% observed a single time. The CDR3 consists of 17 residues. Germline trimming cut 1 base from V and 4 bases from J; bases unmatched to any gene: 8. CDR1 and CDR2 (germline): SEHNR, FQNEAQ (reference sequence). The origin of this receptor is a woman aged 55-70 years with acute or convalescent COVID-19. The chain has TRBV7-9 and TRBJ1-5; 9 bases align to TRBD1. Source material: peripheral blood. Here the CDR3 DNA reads TGTGCCAGCAGCTTAGGGTCAGGACAGGGGACAAATCAGCCCCAGCATTTT. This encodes CASSLGSGQGTNQPQHF. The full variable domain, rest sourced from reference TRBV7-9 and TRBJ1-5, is DTGVSQNPRHKITKRGQNVTFRCDPISEHNRLYWYRQTLGQGPEFLTYFQNEAQLEKSRLLSDRFSAERPKGSFSTLEIQRTEQGDSAMYLCASSLGSGQGTNQPQHFGDGTRLSIL.